This T cell receptor (beta chain) was recorded in a study of human T cells and chemical hapten exposure. Unique molecular identifiers were linked by the library to individual cDNA molecules. Methods used by the authors: A per-sample median of 95,638 TCRs was observed, with counts ranging from about 23,224 to 690,600. TCRdb reprocessed the 5' RACE reads with MiXCR, giving one entry per CDR3 protein. The V and J calls here are based on TCRdb, not the publication. This table has under 150,000 distinct CDR3 sequences, 15% to 20% appearing once. The starting material, unfractionated whole blood, was used for total RNA extraction. The germline V gene encodes CDR1 LGHDT and CDR2 YNNKEL (reference sequence). V was trimmed by 0 bases and J by 6 bases, leaving 9 bases between them. This CDR3 is 14 amino acids long.

The V call is TRBV3-1, the J call TRBJ1-5, with unresolved D. The origin of this receptor is a human donor in good health. CDR3 in DNA: TGTGCCAGCAGCCAAGAAGGCAGCTTTCAGCCCCAGCATTTT. The encoded protein is CASSQEGSFQPQHF.